The 30 T cell receptor beta chains given below trace back to one sample, sequenced in a study of shared clonotypes between healthy human individuals (dated by TCRdb to between 2020 and 2021). Preparation of the library involved the immunoSEQ multiplex PCR assay. In TCRdb, the immuneACCESS table is reduced to in-frame sequences with V and J assigned. These tables do not hold every clone; where another copy was compared, an unresolved V gene accounts for under half, and the others remain unexplained. The sample table lists approximately 400,000 clones, approximately 96% of them with a count of one. The leading ten clones occupy about 0.32% of the sample. Sequenced input: memory CD8+ T cells sorted from blood. The sample's cell subset or site label is to be understood as: CD45RO+ cells pooled with CCR7-negative TemRA cells. These receptors all stem from a man aged 25-40 years in good health.

The chain couples TRBV5-1 to TRBJ2-3; TRBD2 aligns across 9 bases. The CDR3 is 17 amino acids. From germline, CDR1 is SGHRS and CDR2 YFSETQ. The V gene end was trimmed by 4 bases and the J gene end by 4 bases; junction bases not matched to a gene: 13. CDR3 in DNA: TGCGCCAGCAGCGGCGGTCTAGCGGGAAATTCTGCAGATACGCAGTATTTT. Its translation: CASSGGLAGNSADTQYF.

The rearrangement uses TRBV19 and TRBJ1-5, with TRBD1 matching over 8 bases. J was trimmed by 14 bases and V by 3 bases; bases with no gene match: 9. This CDR3 is 13 amino acids long. The germline V gene has CDR1 LNHDA and CDR2 SQIVND (reference sequence). CDR3 loop: CASSIGTGPDKHF. The CDR3 nucleotides read TGTGCCAGTAGTATCGGGACAGGACCCGATAAGCATTTT.

The chain couples TRBV5-4 to TRBJ2-3, with TRBD2 identical over 7 bases. Germline V gives CDR1 SGHNT, CDR2 YYREEE (reference sequence). This CDR3 has 16 residues. V shed 3 bases and J 0 bases; nucleotides not matched to a gene: 7. The CDR3 loop is CASSWGSGPSTDTQYF. CDR3 sequence (DNA): TGTGCCAGCAGCTGGGGTAGCGGGCCCAGCACAGATACGCAGTATTTT.

This chain links TRBV5-1 with TRBJ1-6; D is possibly TRBD1 (6 bases). The CDR3 contains 14 residues. CDR1 and CDR2 from the germline V gene are SGHRS and YFSETQ. Trimming took off 4 bases at V and 7 bases at J, with 12 bases between the two ends. DNA for the CDR3: TGCGCCAGCAGCCGGGGCACAGGGAATTCACCCCTCCACTTT. Encoded protein: CASSRGTGNSPLHF.

V gene TRBV28 combines with J gene TRBJ1-2, with 7 bases identical to TRBD1. CDR1 and CDR2 from the germline V gene are MDHEN and SYDVKM. V shed 6 bases, J shed 5 bases, and the junction held 15 bases outside the gene matches. This CDR3 spans 16 amino acids. In DNA form, the CDR3 reads TGTGCCAGCAGCTCGGCGGGGCAGGGGGAGAAGTATGGCTACACCTTC. Translation: CASSSAGQGEKYGYTF.

V is TRBV2 and J is TRBJ2-1; 10 nucleotides line up with TRBD2. The V gene's germline CDR1 is SNHLY and CDR2 FYNNEI. V was clipped by 6 bases and J by 0 bases; unmatched bases: 8. The CDR3 runs 17 residues. CDR3 region: CASSPIAGGVSYNEQFF. In DNA form, the CDR3 reads TGTGCCAGCAGCCCGATAGCGGGAGGCGTCTCCTACAATGAGCAGTTCTTC. Combining the CDR3 with reference TRBV2 and TRBJ2-1 gives the whole variable domain EPEVTQTPSHQVTQMGQEVILRCVPISNHLYFYWYRQILGQKVEFLVSFYNNEISEKSEIFDDQFSVERPDGSNFTLKIRSTKLEDSAMYFCASSPIAGGVSYNEQFFGPGTRLTVL.

The genes are TRBV4-1 and TRBJ2-5; 11 bases are shared with TRBD2. The CDR3 covers 18 residues. Germline CDR1 MGHRA, CDR2 YSYEKL. V shed 1 base, J shed 1 base, and the junction held 8 bases outside the gene matches. The CDR3 coding sequence is TGCGCCAGCAGCCAAGCCCTGGGGGGGACTAGCGGCCAAGAGACCCAGTACTTC. It translates to CASSQALGGTSGQETQYF.

The rearrangement uses TRBV19 and TRBJ2-2; D is possibly TRBD2 (6 bases). V lost 1 base and J 4 bases, leaving 10 bases between the germline ends. Germline values: CDR1 LNHDA, CDR2 SQIVND (reference sequence). CDR3 length: 15 amino acids. The chain's CDR3 is CASSIATRLTGELFF. CDR3 bases: TGTGCCAGTAGTATAGCGACTAGGCTCACCGGGGAGCTGTTTTTT.

J is TRBJ2-7 and V is TRBV6-5; 9 bases map to TRBD2. Trimming at V came to 0 bases and at J to 4 bases, leaving 7 bases not matched to a gene. The CDR3 is made up of 16 amino acids. Per germline, CDR1 MNHEY and CDR2 SVGAGI. In DNA form, the CDR3 reads TGTGCCAGCAGTTACTCGATGGCTAGCGGGACGTACGAGCAGTACTTC. Translated: CASSYSMASGTYEQYF.

This clone was seen only once. The V and J genes are TRBV27 and TRBJ2-7; D ambiguous. CDR3 length: 12 amino acids. Trimming took 5 bases from V and 6 from J, leaving 11 bases between them. The germline CDR1 and CDR2 sequences are MNHEY and SMNVEV (reference sequence). For the CDR3, the DNA is TGTGCCAGCAGTCCGGACCTGTCCGAGCAGTACTTC. Amino acid sequence: CASSPDLSEQYF.

This clone was seen more than once but under ten times. The chain employs TRBV29-1 and TRBJ1-1; D possibly corresponds to TRBD1 (5 bases). V lost 7 bases, J lost 1 base, and 10 bases lay in between. Germline V gene data show CDR1 as SQVTM and CDR2 as ANQGSEA. The CDR3 has 12 residues. CDR3 DNA: TGCAGCGCTGGGACCGCGAACACTGAAGCTTTCTTT. It encodes CSAGTANTEAFF.

CDR3 amino acids: CASRWGPSYEQYF. The DNA for the CDR3 is TGCGCCAGCAGATGGGGGCCCTCCTACGAGCAGTACTTC. The chain links TRBV5-1 to TRBJ2-7; D might be TRBD1 (6 bases). Germline V CDR1 and CDR2: SGHRS, YFSETQ. The length of the CDR3 is 13 residues. Deletions cut 5 bases from V and 0 bases from J, with 9 bases between.

This clone has only one observation. The chain uses TRBV28 and TRBJ2-3, with D uncertain. The CDR3 spans 13 residues. Deletions cut 5 bases from V and 2 bases from J, with 8 bases between. Germline-derived CDR1 and CDR2 are MDHEN and SYDVKM. The CDR3 coding sequence is TGTGCCAGCAGTCCCGTCCACACAGATACGCAGTATTTT. Encoded protein: CASSPVHTDTQYF.

The chain uses TRBV11-2 and TRBJ2-7, with 8 nucleotides matching TRBD1. The CDR3 has 15 residues. V was pared by 1 base and J by 2 bases, with 4 bases of the junction left unmatched. Per the germline V gene, CDR1 is SGHAT and CDR2 is FQNNGV. The CDR3 region has the DNA TGTGCCAGCAGCTTAGCCCCGACAGGGGCCTACGAGCAGTACTTC. This codes for CASSLAPTGAYEQYF.

As for this clone: Different DNA sequences within this sample yield the same CDR3. The chain couples TRBV30 to TRBJ2-2; D is unclear. This CDR3 has 13 amino acids. Germline CDR1 reads GTSNPN; CDR2 reads SVGIG (reference sequence). V gave up 0 bases and J gave up 2 bases, with 4 bases separating them. The CDR3 spells CAWSVLNTGELFF. The CDR3 DNA reads TGTGCCTGGAGTGTCCTCAACACCGGGGAGCTGTTTTTT. The full variable domain, completed using reference TRBV30 and TRBJ2-2, is SQTIHQWPATLVQPVGSPLSLECTVEGTSNPNLYWYRQAAGRGLQLLFYSVGIGQISSEVPQNLSASRPQDRQFILSSKKLLLSDSGFYLCAWSVLNTGELFFGEGSRLTVL.

The chain has TRBV29-1 and TRBJ2-1; D might be TRBD2 (5 bases). Germline CDR1 is SQVTM and CDR2 is ANQGSEA. V lost 2 bases to trimming and J lost 0 bases, with 8 bases between them. This CDR3 spans 14 amino acids. CDR3 in amino acids: CSVETGNSYNEQFF. The CDR3 nucleotides read TGCAGCGTTGAAACGGGAAACTCCTACAATGAGCAGTTCTTC.

The chain is built from TRBV18 and TRBJ2-7; D is possibly TRBD2 (6 bases). CDR1 and CDR2 (germline): KGHSH, LQKENI. The V end was cut by 5 bases, the J end by 3 bases, with 14 bases between. The CDR3 consists of 14 residues. CDR3 nucleotides: TGTGCCAGCTCATCTAGCGAGGGGCTCTACGAGCAGTACTTC. It translates to CASSSSEGLYEQYF.

V usage is TRBV29-1 and J usage is TRBJ2-1, with 7 bases identical to TRBD2. The CDR3 spans 16 residues. V lost 3 bases and J lost 6; bases outside the gene matches: 14. The germline CDR1 and CDR2 sequences are SQVTM and ANQGSEA. CDR3 sequence: CSVDPRAWGGINEQFF. The CDR3, as DNA: TGCAGCGTTGATCCGCGGGCTTGGGGGGGGATCAATGAGCAGTTCTTC.

The CDR3 here is CSVGHSNQPQHF. In DNA, the CDR3 is TGCAGCGTTGGACATAGCAATCAGCCCCAGCATTTT. This chain connects TRBV29-1 to TRBJ1-5; D gene uncertain. The CDR3 spans 12 residues. The V end lost 4 bases, the J end lost 0 bases, and 4 bases lay between the germline ends. Germline V gene data show CDR1 as SQVTM and CDR2 as ANQGSEA.

The V gene is TRBV5-1, the J gene TRBJ2-2; 8 bases line up with TRBD1. Germline lookup yields CDR1 SGHRS and CDR2 YFSETQ. The CDR3 has 16 residues. J was trimmed by 6 bases and V by 3 bases; bases with no gene match: 10. CDR3 nucleotide sequence: TGCGCCAGCAGCTCGTGGACAGGGACGATTTCCGGGGAGCTGTTTTTT. This encodes CASSSWTGTISGELFF.

The rearrangement links TRBV5-1 to TRBJ1-2; tentative D call: TRBD1 (6 bases). CDR3 size: 15 residues. Germline-derived CDR1 and CDR2 are SGHRS and YFSETQ. Trimming removed 0 bases from V and 2 bases from J, with 11 bases in between. The CDR3 coding sequence is TGCGCCAGCAGCTTGGCTCGGGGGGCGAACTATGGCTACACCTTC. Its translation is CASSLARGANYGYTF. Filled out from reference TRBV5-1 and TRBJ1-2, the complete variable domain reads KAGVTQTPRYLIKTRGQQVTLSCSPISGHRSVSWYQQTPGQGLQFLFEYFSETQRNKGNFPGRFSGRQFSNSRSEMNVSTLELGDSALYLCASSLARGANYGYTFGSGTRLTVV.

The rearrangement links TRBV19 to TRBJ2-7; D may be TRBD2 (6 bases). This CDR3 spans 13 amino acids. The germline gives CDR1 LNHDA, CDR2 SQIVND (reference sequence). Trimming took off 6 bases at V and 5 bases at J, with 14 bases between the two ends. The CDR3 here is CASRGLATNEQYF. Here the CDR3 DNA reads TGTGCCAGTAGGGGTCTAGCGACCAACGAGCAGTACTTC.

The chain is built from TRBV9 and TRBJ1-6; 8 nucleotides align to TRBD1. From germline, CDR1 is SGDLS and CDR2 YYNGEE. V shed 3 bases and J 3 bases; nucleotides not matched to a gene: 2. The length of the CDR3 is 15 residues. The CDR3 is CASSATGGYNSPLHF. In DNA form, the CDR3 reads TGTGCCAGCAGCGCAACAGGGGGCTATAATTCACCCCTCCACTTT.

This clone was recorded once. This rearrangement joins TRBV4-1 to TRBJ2-3; no clear D. The germline V and J ends were trimmed by 4 bases and 2 bases, with 13 bases remaining between them. The CDR3 covers 15 residues. From germline, CDR1 is MGHRA and CDR2 YSYEKL. The CDR3 nucleotides read TGCGCCAGCAGCCGCATGTCCTTACCCACAGATACGCAGTATTTT. Its translation: CASSRMSLPTDTQYF.

The chain combines TRBV30 with TRBJ2-1, with unresolved D. V lost 4 bases and J 5 bases, leaving 21 bases between the germline ends. Germline V lookup: CDR1 GTSNPN, CDR2 SVGIG (reference sequence). The CDR3 contains 16 residues. CDR3 residues: CAWKLKDRRNNNEQFF. CDR3 coding DNA: TGTGCCTGGAAGCTAAAAGATAGACGGAACAACAATGAGCAGTTCTTC.

This clone appeared a few times. The chain joins TRBV7-8 to TRBJ1-1, with D possibly matching TRBD1 (5 bases). Germline V gene sequence: CDR1 SGHVS, CDR2 FQNEAQ. The ends were cut back, 2 bases at V and 5 bases at J, with 9 bases in the middle. The CDR3 contains 13 residues. CDR3 amino acids: CASSLQGRTEAFF. The CDR3 coding sequence is TGTGCCAGCAGCTTACAGGGACGGACTGAAGCTTTCTTT. Using reference TRBV7-8 and TRBJ1-1 for the parts outside the CDR3, the full variable domain is GAGVSQSPRYKVAKRGQDVALRCDPISGHVSLFWYQQALGQGPEFLTYFQNEAQLDKSGLPSDRFFAERPEGSVSTLKIQRTQQEDSAVYLCASSLQGRTEAFFGQGTRLTVV.

This clone showed up just once. J is TRBJ1-4 and V is TRBV6-6; D call uncertain. The V end was cut by 2 bases, the J end by 10 bases, with 17 bases between. Per the germline V gene, CDR1 is MNHNY and CDR2 is SVGAGI (reference sequence). This CDR3 spans 15 amino acids. CDR3 residues: CASSYGGWSAGKLFF. CDR3 bases: TGTGCCAGCAGTTACGGAGGGTGGTCAGCCGGAAAACTGTTTTTT.

V is TRBV5-4 and J is TRBJ1-3, with 9 bases that match TRBD1. The junction had 3 bases not matched to a gene; V was cut back by 4 bases and J by 7 bases. The CDR3 has 13 amino acids. In germline, CDR1 is SGHNT, CDR2 YYREEE (reference sequence). The CDR3 region is CASSVTGGNTIYF. CDR3 in DNA: TGTGCCAGCAGCGTGACAGGGGGGAACACCATATATTTT. Full variable domain (missing parts from reference TRBV5-4 and TRBJ1-3): ETGVTQSPTHLIKTRGQQVTLRCSSQSGHNTVSWYQQALGQGPQFIFQYYREEENGRGNFPPRFSGLQFPNYSSELNVNALELDDSALYLCASSVTGGNTIYFGEGSWLTVV.

The chain couples TRBV11-2 to TRBJ2-2; D is unresolved. V was clipped by 0 bases and J by 7 bases, with 9 bases between them. This CDR3 has 14 amino acids. CDR1 is SGHAT, CDR2 FQNNGV, per germline. CDR3 region: CASSLDPGRGELFF. The DNA of the CDR3 is TGTGCCAGCAGCTTAGATCCGGGTCGCGGGGAGCTGTTTTTT.

The chain joins TRBV10-1 to TRBJ2-1, with D possibly being TRBD2 (6 bases). V lost 7 bases, J lost 0 bases, and 37 bases lay in between. This CDR3 comprises 23 residues. Germline CDR1 reads WNHNN; CDR2 reads SYGVQD (reference sequence). The CDR3 DNA sequence: TGCGCCAGCACTTTCTCCTTCCTAGCTGGGGGGAACAATAACCAAAGCTCCTACAATGAGCAGTTCTTC. Protein sequence: CASTFSFLAGGNNNQSSYNEQFF.